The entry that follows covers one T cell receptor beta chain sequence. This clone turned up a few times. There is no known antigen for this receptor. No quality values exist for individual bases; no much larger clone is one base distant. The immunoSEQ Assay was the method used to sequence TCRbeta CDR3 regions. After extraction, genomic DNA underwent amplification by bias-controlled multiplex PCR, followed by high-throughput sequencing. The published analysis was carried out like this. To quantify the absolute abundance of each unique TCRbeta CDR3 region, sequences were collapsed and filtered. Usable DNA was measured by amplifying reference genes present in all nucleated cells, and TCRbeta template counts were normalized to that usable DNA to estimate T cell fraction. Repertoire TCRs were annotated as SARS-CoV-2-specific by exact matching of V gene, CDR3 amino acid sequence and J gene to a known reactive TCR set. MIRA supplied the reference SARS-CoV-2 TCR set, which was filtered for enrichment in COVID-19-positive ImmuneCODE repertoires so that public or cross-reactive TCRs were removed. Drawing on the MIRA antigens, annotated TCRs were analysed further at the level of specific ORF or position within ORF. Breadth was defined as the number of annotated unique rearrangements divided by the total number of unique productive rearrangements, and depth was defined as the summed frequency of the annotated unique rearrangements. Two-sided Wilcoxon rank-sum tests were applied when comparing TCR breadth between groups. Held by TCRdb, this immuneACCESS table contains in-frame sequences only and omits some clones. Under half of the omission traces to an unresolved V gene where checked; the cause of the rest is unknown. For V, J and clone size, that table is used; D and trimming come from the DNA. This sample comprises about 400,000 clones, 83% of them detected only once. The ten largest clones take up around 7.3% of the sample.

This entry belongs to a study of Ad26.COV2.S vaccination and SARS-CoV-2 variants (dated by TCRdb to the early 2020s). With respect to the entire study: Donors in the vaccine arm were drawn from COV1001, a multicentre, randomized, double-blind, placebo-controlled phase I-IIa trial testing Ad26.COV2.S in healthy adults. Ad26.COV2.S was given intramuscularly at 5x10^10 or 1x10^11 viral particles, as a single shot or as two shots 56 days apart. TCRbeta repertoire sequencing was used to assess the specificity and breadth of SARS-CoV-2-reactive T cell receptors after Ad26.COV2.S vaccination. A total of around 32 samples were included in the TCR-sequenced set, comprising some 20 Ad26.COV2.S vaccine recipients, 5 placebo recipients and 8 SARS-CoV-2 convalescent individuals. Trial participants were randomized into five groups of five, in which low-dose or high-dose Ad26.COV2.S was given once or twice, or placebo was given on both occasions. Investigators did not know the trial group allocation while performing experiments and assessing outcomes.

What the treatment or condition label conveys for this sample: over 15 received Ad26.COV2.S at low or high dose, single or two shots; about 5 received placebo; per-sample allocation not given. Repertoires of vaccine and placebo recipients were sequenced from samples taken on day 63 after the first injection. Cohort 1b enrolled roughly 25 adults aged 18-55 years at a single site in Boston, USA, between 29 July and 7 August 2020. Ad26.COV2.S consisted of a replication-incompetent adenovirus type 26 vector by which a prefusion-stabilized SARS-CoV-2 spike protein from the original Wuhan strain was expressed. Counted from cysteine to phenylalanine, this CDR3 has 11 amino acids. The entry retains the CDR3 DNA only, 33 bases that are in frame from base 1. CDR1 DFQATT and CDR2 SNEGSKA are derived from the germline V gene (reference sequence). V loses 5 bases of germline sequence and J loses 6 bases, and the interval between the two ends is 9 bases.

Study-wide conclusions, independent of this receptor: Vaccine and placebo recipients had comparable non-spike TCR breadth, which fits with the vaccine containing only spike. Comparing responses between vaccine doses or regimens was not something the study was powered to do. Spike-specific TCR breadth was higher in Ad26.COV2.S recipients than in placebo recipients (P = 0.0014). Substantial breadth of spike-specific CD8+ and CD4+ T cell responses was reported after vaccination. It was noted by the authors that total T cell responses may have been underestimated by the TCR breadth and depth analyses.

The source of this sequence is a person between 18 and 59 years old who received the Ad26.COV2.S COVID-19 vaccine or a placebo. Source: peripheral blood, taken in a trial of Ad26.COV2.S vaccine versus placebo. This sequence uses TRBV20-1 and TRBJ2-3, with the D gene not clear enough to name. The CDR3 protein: CSAPGRDTQYF. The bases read TGCAGTGCTCCAGGTAGGGATACGCAGTATTTT.